This T cell receptor beta chain is from a study of blood T cell repertoires in COVID-19. About the study: Material from acute and convalescent COVID-19 was sourced from the United States, Italy and Spain. T cells, B-cell-depleted T cells, or PBMCs provided the cDNA or gDNA that served as material.

Study processing details: Nucleated cell number was recorded as an estimate derived from reference gene primer amplification. TCRdb's copy holds only in-frame clones and misses some; the assay was immunoSEQ multiplex PCR. From that table come the V and J calls and clone size; the DNA was used to work out D and trimming. The sample lists approximately 150,000 clones; 70% to 90% were seen once. V was pared by 4 bases and J by 11 bases, with 25 bases of the junction left unmatched. Germline V gives CDR1 MDHEN, CDR2 SYDVKM. CDR3 size: 19 residues. The clonotype originates from a man aged 35 to 55 with acute or convalescent COVID-19. The chain uses TRBV28 and TRBJ2-4, with TRBD2 matching 8 bases. Sequences were obtained from peripheral blood. The chain's CDR3 is CASSSPPFPGGIMNIVQYF. In nucleotides, the CDR3 is TGTGCCAGCAGTTCTCCTCCCTTCCCGGGGGGGATAATGAACATTGTTCAGTACTTC.